The 21 T cell receptor beta chains reported below all come from one sample, sequenced in a study of T cells in Graves' hyperthyroidism and ophthalmopathy. Using RNA transcripts as the source, TCR beta CDR3 regions were amplified. Initially, a first-round RT-PCR of the TCR CDR3 employed the HTBI primer set. TCRdb called the multiplex PCR reads again in MiXCR, with one record for every CDR3 protein. The sample shows approximately 400,000 distinct CDR3 sequences, more than 12% of them seen only once. Sample: blood. All receptors derive from a man aged 45 to 65 with Graves' ophthalmopathy.

This clonotype was recorded at least ten times. J is TRBJ2-5 and V is TRBV9; D not certain. V gave up 1 base and J gave up 3 bases, with 7 bases separating them. The CDR3 runs to 13 residues. Germline V lookup: CDR1 SGDLS, CDR2 YYNGEE. The CDR3 reads CASSVRAKETQYF. The CDR3 DNA sequence: TGTGCCAGCAGCGTACGGGCCAAAGAGACCCAGTACTTC.

J is TRBJ2-7 and V is TRBV4-1; tentative D call: TRBD2 (7 bases). Germline-derived CDR1 and CDR2 are MGHRA and YSYEKL. The CDR3 is made up of 13 amino acids. Trimming stripped 5 bases from V and 6 bases from J, with 14 bases between. In DNA form, the CDR3 reads TGCGCCAGCAGCTCCGGGGGGCGCGGCGAGCAGTACTTC. Residues: CASSSGGRGEQYF.

At least ten counts were recorded for this clonotype. J is TRBJ2-7 and V is TRBV9, with 8 bases fitting TRBD1. This CDR3 spans 14 amino acids. Germline assignment: CDR1 SGDLS and CDR2 YYNGEE. V lost 4 bases to trimming and J lost 4 bases; unmatched junction nucleotides: 7. In DNA form, the CDR3 reads TGTGCCAGCAGCCCACCGACAGGGGAGTACGAGCAGTACTTC. It codes for CASSPPTGEYEQYF. Full variable domain (remainder filled in from reference TRBV9 and TRBJ2-7): DSGVTQTPKHLITATGQRVTLRCSPRSGDLSVYWYQQSLDQGLQFLIQYYNGEERAKGNILERFSAQQFPDLHSELNLSSLELGDSALYFCASSPPTGEYEQYFGPGTRLTVT.

CDR3 in amino acids: CSVEDYPGQANYGYTF. CDR3 in DNA: TGCAGCGTTGAAGATTATCCGGGGCAAGCTAACTATGGCTACACCTTC. The chain uses TRBV29-1 and TRBJ1-2; TRBD1 might be the D (5 bases). The CDR3 is 16 residues long. Trimming removed 0 bases from V and 0 bases from J, with 14 bases in between. Per germline, CDR1 SQVTM and CDR2 ANQGSEA.

This clonotype was observed a handful of times. The gene calls are TRBV6-1 and TRBJ2-1, with D tentatively TRBD2 (5 bases). The CDR3 has 12 amino acids. Between the trimmed V and J ends, which lost 2 bases and 15 bases, there was a span of 14 bases. Germline V gene lookup returns CDR1 MNHNS and CDR2 SASEGT. The CDR3, as DNA: TGTGCCAGCAGTGAATTCATCGCGCGGGTGTTCTTC. Amino acid sequence: CASSEFIARVFF.

This clonotype showed up many times. The chain employs TRBV6-6 and TRBJ1-2; TRBD1 might be the D (5 bases). V lost 2 bases and J 4 bases, leaving 11 bases between the germline ends. Germline assignment: CDR1 MNHNY and CDR2 SVGAGI (reference sequence). CDR3 length: 14 amino acids. The CDR3 DNA reads TGTGCCAGCAGTTACCCGGGGCGCGGCTATGGCTACACCTTC. This translates into CASSYPGRGYGYTF.

This clonotype has a count of ten or more. The rearrangement joins TRBV20-1 to TRBJ2-7, with D possibly being TRBD1 (5 bases). The length of the CDR3 is 14 residues. CDR1 is DFQATT and CDR2 is SNEGSKA in the germline V gene (reference sequence). V gave up 3 bases and J gave up 5 bases, with 17 bases separating them. The CDR3 region has the DNA TGCAGTGCTAGGGGGCCCGAGACCCTGGACGAGCAGTACTTC. It translates to CSARGPETLDEQYF.

Many counts were recorded for this clonotype. V is TRBV5-4 and J is TRBJ2-5; D remains unclear. The CDR3 sequence is 13 residues long. The ends were cut back, 3 bases at V and 5 bases at J, with 11 bases in the middle. CDR1 and CDR2 from the germline V gene are SGHNT and YYREEE (reference sequence). The chain's CDR3 is CASSWSIEETQYF. The DNA for the CDR3 is TGTGCCAGCAGCTGGTCTATCGAGGAGACCCAGTACTTC.

The chain joins TRBV7-2 to TRBJ1-2; D uncertain. Per the germline V gene, CDR1 is SGHTA and CDR2 is FQGNSA. The CDR3 sequence is 15 residues long. V dropped 1 base and J dropped 0 bases, with 9 bases sitting between them. The CDR3 DNA sequence: TGTGCCAGCAGCTTAGTAGAGCGTCCTAACTATGGCTACACCTTC. This encodes CASSLVERPNYGYTF.

As to this clonotype: A read error is possible here, since a much larger clone lies one base away. This chain joins TRBV29-1 and TRBJ2-3, with no clear D. The CDR3 extends over 13 amino acids. Trimming took 4 bases from V and 0 from J, leaving 8 bases between them. Germline CDR1 SQVTM, CDR2 ANQGSEA. CDR3 DNA: TGCAGCGTTGGTACGTTTAGCACAGATACGCAGTATTTT. Encoded protein: CSVGTFSTDTQYF.

The chain combines TRBV15 with TRBJ2-2, with 11 bases lining up with TRBD2. Germline V gives CDR1 LNHNV, CDR2 YYDKDF (reference sequence). Trimming took 1 base from V and 7 from J; bases not matched to a gene: 11. The CDR3 consists of 18 residues. The CDR3 loop is CATSRGGTSGIIHGELFF. DNA for the CDR3: TGTGCCACCAGCAGAGGGGGGACTAGCGGAATCATTCACGGGGAGCTGTTTTTT.

This clonotype was counted between two and nine times. V is TRBV20-1 and J is TRBJ2-1; D might be TRBD1 (6 bases). CDR3 size: 13 residues. V lost 0 bases, J lost 9 bases, and 12 bases lay in between. Germline V gives CDR1 DFQATT, CDR2 SNEGSKA (reference sequence). The CDR3 spells CSAREGGIGEQFF. The CDR3 DNA sequence: TGCAGTGCTAGAGAAGGGGGTATAGGTGAGCAGTTCTTC.

This clonotype came up many times. The genes are TRBV3-1 and TRBJ2-7; D gene uncertain. The CDR3 totals 11 residues. In germline, CDR1 is LGHDT, CDR2 YNNKEL (reference sequence). Trimming pared 4 bases from V and 3 bases from J, leaving 4 bases between. CDR3: CASSRVYEQYF. The CDR3 DNA reads TGTGCCAGCAGCCGGGTCTACGAGCAGTACTTC.

This clonotype was observed at least ten times. The chain is built from TRBV11-2 and TRBJ1-1; 7 bases fit TRBD1. Germline CDR1 SGHAT, CDR2 FQNNGV. The CDR3 has 14 residues. The junction had 7 bases not matched to a gene; V was cut back by 5 bases and J by 4 bases. The CDR3 sequence: CASSPRGGITEAFF. CDR3 DNA: TGTGCCAGCAGCCCTAGAGGGGGCATCACTGAAGCTTTCTTT.

This clonotype was seen repeatedly, ten times or more. V is TRBV12-3 or TRBV12-4 and J is TRBJ1-5, with D hard to call. The germline V and J ends were trimmed by 6 bases and 2 bases, with 20 bases remaining between them. The CDR3 spans 17 residues. The CDR3 DNA is TGTGCCAGCAGCTACCGCCGGGCGCCTGAGGGCAATCAGCCCCAGCATTTT. It yields the protein CASSYRRAPEGNQPQHF.

The sample holds many counts of this clonotype. This chain joins TRBV12-3 or TRBV12-4 and TRBJ2-5, with a possible D match to TRBD2 (5 bases). The V and J ends lost 3 bases and 7 bases respectively, with 15 bases between them. The CDR3 is made up of 14 amino acids. The CDR3 protein is CASSFSGLEGTQYF. CDR3 sequence (DNA): TGTGCCAGCAGTTTTTCTGGACTCGAGGGGACCCAGTACTTC.

Many counts were recorded for this clonotype. V usage is TRBV13 and J usage is TRBJ1-1; 7 nucleotides line up with TRBD1. This CDR3 has 13 residues. J gave up 3 bases and V 5 bases, and 3 bases lay outside the gene matches. Germline-derived CDR1 and CDR2 are PRHDT and FYEKMQ (reference sequence). CDR3 sequence: CASSADRDTEAFF. In DNA form, the CDR3 reads TGTGCCAGCAGCGCCGACAGGGACACTGAAGCTTTCTTT. Filled out from reference TRBV13 and TRBJ1-1, the complete variable domain reads AAGVIQSPRHLIKEKRETATLKCYPIPRHDTVYWYQQGPGQDPQFLISFYEKMQSDKGSIPDRFSAQQFSDYHSELNMSSLELGDSALYFCASSADRDTEAFFGQGTRLTVV.

There are many counts of this clonotype. This chain links TRBV28 with TRBJ2-5; D not certain. The CDR3 is made up of 11 amino acids. Germline values: CDR1 MDHEN, CDR2 SYDVKM. Between the trimmed V and J ends, which lost 3 bases and 5 bases, there was a span of 4 bases. CDR3 residues: CASSFEETQYF. The DNA for the CDR3 is TGTGCCAGCAGTTTTGAGGAGACCCAGTACTTC.

The sample holds many counts of this clonotype. The chain links TRBV27 to TRBJ2-7; 12 bases are shared with TRBD2. J lost 1 base, V lost 1 base, and 8 bases had no gene match. The CDR3 has 18 amino acids. Germline V CDR1 and CDR2: MNHEY, SMNVEV (reference sequence). CDR3 protein: CASSLWGPTSGRSYEQYF. For the CDR3, the DNA is TGTGCCAGCAGTTTATGGGGACCCACTAGCGGGAGGTCCTACGAGCAGTACTTC.

This clonotype was seen repeatedly, ten times or more. The CDR3 nucleotides read TGCAGTGCTAGTGTGGACAGAACCTACGAGCAGTACTTC. Amino acid sequence: CSASVDRTYEQYF. V is TRBV20-1 and J is TRBJ2-7, with TRBD1 as a possible D gene (6 bases). The CDR3 covers 13 residues. CDR1 and CDR2 from the germline V gene are DFQATT and SNEGSKA (reference sequence). V lost 3 bases, J lost 2 bases, and 11 bases lay in between.

This clonotype came up many times. J is TRBJ2-5 and V is TRBV11-2; TRBD2 might be the D (5 bases). CDR1 and CDR2 from the germline V gene are SGHAT and FQNNGV. The V and J ends lost 0 bases and 7 bases respectively, with 15 bases between them. This CDR3 is 15 amino acids long. The CDR3: CASSLEGSSSGTQYF. As DNA, the CDR3 is TGTGCCAGCAGCTTAGAAGGGTCCAGCAGCGGGACCCAGTACTTC. Full variable domain (rest looked up from reference TRBV11-2 and TRBJ2-5): EAGVAQSPRYKIIEKRQSVAFWCNPISGHATLYWYQQILGQGPKLLIQFQNNGVVDDSQLPKDRFSAERLKGVDSTLKIQPAKLEDSAVYLCASSLEGSSSGTQYFGPGTRLLVL.